The clone carrying this TCR beta chain was counted between two and nine times. The CDR3 regions of TCR beta were amplified from RNA transcripts. The HTBI primer set drove a first-round RT-PCR of the TCR CDR3. TCRdb reprocessed the multiplex PCR reads via MiXCR and lists one record per CDR3 protein. Of 500,000 to 650,000 distinct CDR3 sequences listed, 20% are singletons. This record comes from a study of T cells in Graves' hyperthyroidism and ophthalmopathy. Germline V CDR1 and CDR2: DFQATT, SNEGSKA (reference sequence). Trimming took off 8 bases at V and 3 bases at J, with 10 bases between the two ends. The CDR3 runs to 11 residues. Subjects with ophthalmopathy showed a Clinical Activity Score no lower than 3, a NOSPECS grade no lower than 4, and a duration shorter than 3 months.

This clonotype was obtained from a man in his forties or fifties with Graves' ophthalmopathy. J is TRBJ2-5 and V is TRBV20-1; D is unresolved. Sequences were obtained from blood. The CDR3 here is CSIRSEETQYF. In DNA, the CDR3 is TGCAGTATTAGGTCCGAAGAGACCCAGTACTTC.